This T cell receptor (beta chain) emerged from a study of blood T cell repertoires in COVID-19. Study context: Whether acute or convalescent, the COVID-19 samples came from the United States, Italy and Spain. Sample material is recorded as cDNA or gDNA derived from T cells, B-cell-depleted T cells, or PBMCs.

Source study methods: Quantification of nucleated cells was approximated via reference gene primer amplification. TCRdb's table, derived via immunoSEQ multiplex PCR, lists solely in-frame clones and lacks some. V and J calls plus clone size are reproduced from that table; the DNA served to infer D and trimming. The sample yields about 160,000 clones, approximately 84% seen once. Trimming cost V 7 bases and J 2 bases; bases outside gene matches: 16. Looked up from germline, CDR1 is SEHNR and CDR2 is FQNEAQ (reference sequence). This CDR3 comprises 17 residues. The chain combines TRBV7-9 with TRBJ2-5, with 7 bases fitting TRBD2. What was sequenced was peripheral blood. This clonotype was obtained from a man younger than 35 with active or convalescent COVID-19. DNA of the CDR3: TGTGCCAGCAACCGAAGAGCCGGGGGGATACTACAAGAGACCCAGTACTTC. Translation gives CASNRRAGGILQETQYF.